This is a list of T cell receptor beta chains from one sample in a study of prognosis after radiotherapy for stage I lung cancer. MiXCR, run by TCRdb on the multiplex PCR reads, gives a single entry per CDR3 protein. This sample has about 16,000 distinct CDR3 sequences, with 35% to 45% found just once. Sample: PBMCs, taken before or after stereotactic body radiation therapy (not recorded which). All receptors derive from a donor of 50 years or more with non-small cell lung cancer. Each CDR3 is given with its conserved first and last residue. The D gene is left open where the match is weak. Size is stated for part of the rows, as once, few or many counts, or as a class when the clone is expanded.

J | size | D | V | CDR3 | DNA
TRBJ1-6 | NA | TRBD1 | TRBV30 | CAWSPQQGASPLHF | TGTGCCTGGAGTCCTCAACAGGGGGCTTCACCCCTCCACTTT
TRBJ2-7 | NA | NA | TRBV19 | CASTPWGFTNEHYF | TGTGCCAGTACCCCATGGGGTTTTACCAACGAGCATTACTTC
TRBJ2-5 | NA | NA | TRBV20-1 | CSAPDYVLQETQYF | TGCAGTGCCCCGGACTATGTCCTCCAAGAGACCCAGTACTTC
TRBJ2-1 | NA | NA | TRBV6-5 | CASSYGRRSGWGYEQFF | TGTGCCAGCAGTTACGGGAGACGATCGGGGTGGGGATATGAGCAGTTCTTC
TRBJ2-5 | many | NA | TRBV10-3 | CAISGGDETQYF | TGTGCCATCAGTGGGGGTGACGAGACCCAGTACTTC
TRBJ2-1 | few | TRBD2 | TRBV20-1 | CSARLYTGTSGRNEQFF | TGCAGTGCTAGACTATATACCGGGACTAGCGGGAGGAATGAGCAGTTCTTC
TRBJ2-1 | many | NA | TRBV9 | CASSVVGGGDEQFF | TGTGCCAGCAGCGTAGTGGGCGGGGGCGATGAGCAGTTCTTC
TRBJ1-2 | many | TRBD1 | TRBV5-6 | CASIQSRDRGTYGYTF | TGTGCCAGCATCCAATCTAGGGACAGGGGCACCTATGGCTACACCTTC
TRBJ2-3 | NA | TRBD1 | TRBV9 | CAISAVTGRTDTQYF | TGTGCCATCAGCGCGGTGACAGGGCGCACAGATACGCAGTATTTT
TRBJ2-3 | NA | TRBD2 | TRBV4-1 | CASSQAAGAGTDTQYF | TGCGCCAGCAGCCAAGCAGCGGGAGCTGGCACAGATACGCAGTATTTT
TRBJ1-5 | NA | NA | TRBV6-1 | CASSEALGTGQPHHF | TGTGCCAGCAGTGAAGCGCTGGGGACGGGTCAGCCCCATCATTTT
TRBJ2-5 | NA | TRBD1 | TRBV12-3/TRBV12-4 | CASSFRQGYQETQYF | TGTGCCAGCAGTTTCAGACAGGGGTACCAAGAGACCCAGTACTTC
TRBJ1-3 | medium-sized | NA | TRBV6-1 | CASSRDSGNTIYF | TGTGCCAGCAGCCGAGACTCGGGAAACACCATATATTTT
TRBJ2-7 | many | NA | TRBV6-1 | CASRRGYEQYF | TGTGCCAGCCGAAGGGGGTACGAGCAGTACTTC
TRBJ2-1 | medium-sized | NA | TRBV6-2/TRBV6-3 | CASSYSLNEQFF | TGTGCCAGCAGTTACTCCCTCAATGAGCAGTTCTTC
TRBJ2-3 | many | TRBD2 | TRBV12-3/TRBV12-4 | CASSFRTSRNTDTQYF | TGTGCCAGCAGTTTTCGGACTAGTAGGAATACAGATACGCAGTATTTT
TRBJ2-7 | many | NA | TRBV13 | CASSHPDRPYEQYF | TGTGCCAGCAGTCACCCTGACAGGCCGTACGAGCAGTACTTC
TRBJ2-1 | many | TRBD2 | TRBV6-1 | CASSSGSYNEQFF | TGTGCCAGCAGTAGCGGGAGTTACAATGAGCAGTTCTTC
TRBJ1-1 | NA | NA | TRBV18 | CASSPDAGWGPEAFF | TGTGCCAGCTCACCGGACGCGGGATGGGGGCCTGAAGCTTTCTTT
TRBJ1-1 | many | NA | TRBV6-5 | CASSYKQGNTEAFF | TGTGCCAGCAGTTACAAACAGGGGAACACTGAAGCTTTCTTT
TRBJ2-3 | many | TRBD2 | TRBV20-1 | CSARDPTSGGTDTQYF | TGCAGTGCTAGAGACCCGACTAGCGGGGGCACAGATACGCAGTATTTT
TRBJ2-7 | few | NA | TRBV6-2/TRBV6-3 | CASSDSWTASPEQYF | TGTGCCAGCAGTGATTCTTGGACAGCCTCGCCCGAGCAGTACTTC
TRBJ2-1 | few | TRBD2 | TRBV19 | CASTVTGLAGGNEQFF | TGTGCCAGTACTGTAACAGGACTAGCGGGAGGCAATGAGCAGTTCTTC
TRBJ2-1 | many | TRBD2 | TRBV7-3 | CASSPGLTNNEQFF | TGTGCCAGCAGCCCGGGACTAACCAACAATGAGCAGTTCTTC
TRBJ2-2 | NA | TRBD2 | TRBV7-2 | CASSSGLAGVSPNTGELFF | TGTGCCAGCAGTTCGGGACTAGCGGGAGTCTCGCCGAACACCGGGGAGCTGTTTTTT
TRBJ2-5 | many | NA | TRBV5-1 | CASSLEMGQETQYF | TGCGCCAGCAGCTTGGAAATGGGACAAGAGACCCAGTACTTC
TRBJ1-3 | NA | NA | TRBV28 | CASSHPREAGSGNTIYF | TGTGCCAGCAGCCACCCACGTGAGGCAGGCTCTGGAAACACCATATATTTT